This T cell receptor beta chain was recovered during a study of blood T cell repertoires in COVID-19 (dated by TCRdb to the early 2020s). Context from the whole study: Collaborator samples came from the United States, Italy and Spain and covered acute and convalescent phases of COVID-19. The material from the prospective study consisted of cDNA or gDNA derived from T cells, B-cell-depleted T cells, or PBMCs. The repertoires were made available in a free public database intended to serve as a resource for research on the immune response to SARS-CoV-2. Sample metadata almost always included a de-identified subject ID, COVID-19 status, age in years and sex. Samples came from the ongoing ImmuneRACE study (first 160 participants) plus 1,254 subjects from 6 global collaborators. Where available, HLA class I and class II types were taken from metadata supplied by the sample provider and were not determined by assay-based typing. Subjects who had been exposed to COVID-19, were actively infected with it, or had recovered from it provided the deeply sampled blood TCRbeta repertoires that made up the dataset.

Results the study describes overall, beyond this receptor: The quantity of clinical and demographic metadata differed by source and by participant and was supplied without curation.

A remark on this clone: Its target antigen remains unknown. No clone much larger than this one lies a single base away; base qualities are absent.

Collaborating institutions collected whole blood in K2EDTA tubes following their own protocols. For TCRbeta analysis, collaborators shipped samples as frozen whole blood, isolated PBMCs, or DNA extracted from either of those sample types. The immunoSEQ Assay, a bias-controlled multiplex PCR, was used to amplify TCRbeta CDR3 regions from genomic DNA. Regarding the original processing steps: Within the assay, amplification of reference gene primers was used to estimate how many nucleated cells each sample contained. Sequence reads were collapsed and filtered to measure the absolute abundance of every unique TCRbeta CDR3 rearrangement. For each sample, productive Simpson clonality was calculated as the square root of Simpson's diversity index across productive rearrangements. What TCRdb holds here is the immuneACCESS table cut down to in-frame rearrangements. Part of the clones is not present; checked against another copy, under half of the missing clones reflect an unresolved V gene, and the others are unexplained. V and J calls plus clone size are reproduced from that table; the DNA served to infer D and trimming. Present in this sample are over 85,000 clones, about 90% of which were seen just once. The ten biggest clones cover roughly 4.3% of the sample.

The source material was peripheral blood. The receptor comes from a man aged 18 to 35 with acute or convalescent COVID-19.

For the CDR3, the sequence is CASSRAGGTNEKLFF. The nucleotide sequence is TGTGCCAGCAGCCGGGCGGGGGGCACTAATGAAAAACTGTTTTTT. The chain uses TRBV5-6 and TRBJ1-4; the D segment could be TRBD1, given 6 matching bases. Cut back by 4 bases and 2 bases, the V and J ends lie 12 bases apart. CDR1 and CDR2, looked up from the germline V gene, are SGHDT and YYEEEE. From its cysteine to its phenylalanine, the CDR3 spans 15 amino acids. Only CDR3 DNA remains: 45 bases, in frame from the first base. With the rest looked up from the reference TRBV5-6 and TRBJ1-4 genes rather than sequenced, the full variable domain is DAGVTQSPTHLIKTRGQQVTLRCSPKSGHDTVSWYQQALGQGPQFIFQYYEEEERQRGNFPDRFSGHQFPNYSSELNVNALLLGDSALYLCASSRAGGTNEKLFFGSGTQLSVL.